What follows are 32 T cell receptor beta chains derived from one specimen sequenced in a study of cytomegalovirus exposure and HLA in healthy donors. PCR employed 60 Vbeta and 13 Jbeta primers. Method: immunoSEQ multiplex PCR; TCRdb's copy keeps in-frame clones and lacks some. Counted here are 180,000 or so clones, approximately 71% occurring once; the ten biggest clones make up roughly 8%. The sequenced material came from PBMCs. These receptor sequences come from a woman aged 40 to 50 in good health and CMV-seropositive.

The chain has TRBV5-1 and TRBJ2-2, with D uncertain. The V end lost 1 base, the J end lost 4 bases, and 11 bases lay between the germline ends. From germline, CDR1 is SGHRS and CDR2 YFSETQ. The CDR3 sequence is 15 residues long. The CDR3 region is CASSLNSPTTGELFF. As DNA, the CDR3 is TGCGCCAGCAGCTTGAACTCTCCTACCACCGGGGAGCTGTTTTTT. Full variable domain (rest looked up from reference TRBV5-1 and TRBJ2-2): KAGVTQTPRYLIKTRGQQVTLSCSPISGHRSVSWYQQTPGQGLQFLFEYFSETQRNKGNFPGRFSGRQFSNSRSEMNVSTLELGDSALYLCASSLNSPTTGELFFGEGSRLTVL.

This rearrangement joins TRBV6-4 to TRBJ2-5, with D hard to call. The germline gives CDR1 MRHNA, CDR2 SNTAGT. Between the trimmed V and J ends, which lost 5 bases and 4 bases, there was a span of 11 bases. This CDR3 has 13 amino acids. The CDR3 DNA sequence: TGTGCCAGCAGTACCACCCTACTAGAGACCCAGTACTTC. Amino acid sequence: CASSTTLLETQYF.

The rearrangement joins TRBV29-1 to TRBJ1-1, with 7 positions matching TRBD1. The V and J ends lost 6 bases and 3 bases, in that order; junction bases with no gene match: 10. CDR3 size: 14 residues. Germline V lookup: CDR1 SQVTM, CDR2 ANQGSEA. The CDR3: CSVGGQQTHTEAFF. The CDR3 coding sequence is TGCAGCGTGGGGGGACAGCAAACCCACACTGAAGCTTTCTTT.

The V and J genes are TRBV6-1 and TRBJ2-7, with 9 nucleotides matching TRBD2. J was trimmed by 3 bases and V by 2 bases; bases with no gene match: 2. CDR1 and CDR2 from the germline V gene are MNHNS and SASEGT. The CDR3 is 14 amino acids. CDR3 loop: CASSELAGIYEQYF. The CDR3 DNA reads TGTGCCAGCAGTGAACTAGCGGGGATCTACGAGCAGTACTTC.

V usage is TRBV19 and J usage is TRBJ2-5; the match to TRBD1 covers 8 bases. Germline CDR1 LNHDA, CDR2 SQIVND (reference sequence). V gave up 6 bases and J gave up 5 bases; unmatched junction bases: 11. The CDR3 has 15 amino acids. DNA for the CDR3: TGTGCCAGTAGGAATGACAGGGGAGGAAGGGAGACCCAGTACTTC. Translated, it gives CASRNDRGGRETQYF.

This chain joins TRBV6-6 and TRBJ2-5, with no clear D. V gave up 0 bases and J gave up 3 bases, with 2 bases separating them. CDR3 length: 12 residues. Germline assignment: CDR1 MNHNY and CDR2 SVGAGI (reference sequence). CDR3 loop: CASSYSKETQYF. In nucleotides, the CDR3 is TGTGCCAGCAGTTACTCTAAAGAGACCCAGTACTTC.

J is TRBJ2-3 and V is TRBV29-1, with 7 bases fitting TRBD1. The V and J ends lost 7 bases and 0 bases, in that order; junction bases with no gene match: 1. Germline V gene data show CDR1 as SQVTM and CDR2 as ANQGSEA. CDR3 length: 12 residues. CDR3 sequence (DNA): TGCAGCGACAGGGGAAGCACAGATACGCAGTATTTT. It yields the protein CSDRGSTDTQYF.

The V call is TRBV11-2, the J call TRBJ1-3; D is unclear. CDR3 length: 14 amino acids. V lost 1 base to trimming and J lost 2 bases, with 6 bases between them. Germline V CDR1 and CDR2: SGHAT, FQNNGV. For the CDR3, the DNA is TGTGCCAGCAGCTTAGCCCAGACTGGAAACACCATATATTTT. It codes for CASSLAQTGNTIYF.

The chain employs TRBV7-2 and TRBJ2-5; 10 positions match TRBD2. Per germline, CDR1 SGHTA and CDR2 FQGNSA. The CDR3 covers 14 residues. J gave up 4 bases and V 8 bases, and 7 bases lay outside the gene matches. CDR3 amino acids: CASGASGRGETQYF. Written as DNA, the CDR3 is TGTGCCAGCGGGGCTAGCGGGAGAGGAGAGACCCAGTACTTC.

The J gene is TRBJ2-1, the V gene TRBV7-2; 13 bases fit TRBD2. This CDR3 is 16 amino acids long. Germline V gene sequence: CDR1 SGHTA, CDR2 FQGNSA. V trimming: 5 bases; J trimming: 2 bases; junction bases outside the gene matches: 3. The CDR3 region is CASSMGLAGPYNEQFF. The CDR3 coding sequence is TGTGCCAGCAGCATGGGACTAGCGGGACCCTACAATGAGCAGTTCTTC.

This clone was detected a few times. The V and J genes are TRBV10-2 and TRBJ1-5; 8 bases agree with TRBD1. Trimming removed 9 bases from V and 0 bases from J; junction bases left unmatched: 7. CDR1 and CDR2 (germline): WSHSY, SAAADI. The CDR3 runs 15 residues. CDR3 coding DNA: TGCGCCAGTGACGACAGGGGATATAGCAATCAGCCCCAGCATTTT. It encodes CASDDRGYSNQPQHF.

The chain has TRBV28 and TRBJ2-3; 9 bases are shared with TRBD2. Germline CDR1 reads MDHEN; CDR2 reads SYDVKM. This CDR3 is 18 amino acids long. Trimming at V came to 6 bases and at J to 2 bases, leaving 15 bases not matched to a gene. CDR3 coding DNA: TGTGCCAGCAGAACTAATCCGAGCGGGAGGTCCTACACAGATACGCAGTATTTT. It is translated as CASRTNPSGRSYTDTQYF.

The V call is TRBV10-2, the J call TRBJ2-7, with D possibly being TRBD2 (7 bases). Germline V gene sequence: CDR1 WSHSY, CDR2 SAAADI. The length of the CDR3 is 12 residues. V lost 6 bases and J lost 4, with 10 bases in between. CDR3 residues: CASRRGGYEQYF. The CDR3 nucleotides are TGCGCCAGCAGGAGGGGGGGTTACGAGCAGTACTTC.

V usage is TRBV28 and J usage is TRBJ1-6, with a tentative D call TRBD1 (5 bases). Deletions cut 1 base from V and 8 bases from J, with 15 bases between. The CDR3 runs 16 residues. The germline V gene has CDR1 MDHEN and CDR2 SYDVKM. The CDR3 DNA sequence: TGTGCCAGCAGTTTATCCGGGCCAGGGATCGATTCACCCCTCCACTTT. This sequence encodes CASSLSGPGIDSPLHF.

CDR3 DNA sequence: TGTGCCACCAGCAGAGGACAGGGCACTGAAGCTTTCTTT. Protein product: CATSRGQGTEAFF. The rearrangement links TRBV15 to TRBJ1-1; 7 nucleotides line up with TRBD1. Germline V gene lookup returns CDR1 LNHNV and CDR2 YYDKDF (reference sequence). The CDR3 sequence is 13 residues long. The V segment lost 1 base and the J segment 4 bases; nucleotides outside the gene matches: 0.

The V gene is TRBV11-2, the J gene TRBJ2-5; D not resolved. Germline CDR1 is SGHAT and CDR2 is FQNNGV. The CDR3 spans 12 residues. V was pared by 2 bases and J by 4 bases, with 5 bases between. CDR3 sequence (DNA): TGTGCCAGCAGCTTATTTCGAGAGACCCAGTACTTC. Amino acids: CASSLFRETQYF.

J is TRBJ2-1 and V is TRBV6-5, with a possible D match to TRBD1 (6 bases). CDR3 length: 14 amino acids. V lost 7 bases and J lost 4, with 14 bases in between. Per the germline V gene, CDR1 is MNHEY and CDR2 is SVGAGI. Written as DNA, the CDR3 is TGTGCCAGCAAGGGCAGGGGAAGTTACAATGAGCAGTTCTTC. Translating gives CASKGRGSYNEQFF.

This chain connects TRBV11-2 to TRBJ2-1; no firm D call. Germline V CDR1 and CDR2: SGHAT, FQNNGV. The CDR3 has 17 residues. V lost 5 bases and J 0 bases, leaving 17 bases between the germline ends. The CDR3 loop reads CASSPPLRSSSYNEQFF. CDR3 in DNA: TGTGCCAGCAGCCCCCCTTTGCGGTCCAGCTCCTACAATGAGCAGTTCTTC. Full variable domain (missing parts from reference TRBV11-2 and TRBJ2-1): EAGVAQSPRYKIIEKRQSVAFWCNPISGHATLYWYQQILGQGPKLLIQFQNNGVVDDSQLPKDRFSAERLKGVDSTLKIQPAKLEDSAVYLCASSPPLRSSSYNEQFFGPGTRLTVL.

This chain joins TRBV11-3 and TRBJ1-5, with TRBD1 as a possible D gene (5 bases). V lost 0 bases to trimming and J lost 4 bases, with 7 bases between them. Germline V gene sequence: CDR1 SGHNT, CDR2 YENEEA. The CDR3 is made up of 14 amino acids. CDR3 in amino acids: CASSLDRGNQPQHF. In DNA, the CDR3 is TGTGCCAGCAGCTTAGATCGGGGGAATCAGCCCCAGCATTTT.

This chain links TRBV2 with TRBJ2-5; TRBD1 is a possible D gene (5 bases). V shed 4 bases and J shed 2 bases, with 5 bases lying between them. Germline CDR1 reads SNHLY; CDR2 reads FYNNEI. This CDR3 comprises 12 residues. As DNA, the CDR3 is TGTGCCAGCAGTGGGACACAAGAGACCCAGTACTTC. Translated: CASSGTQETQYF.

This sequence joins TRBV7-8 and TRBJ2-7; TRBD2 might be the D (5 bases). Germline CDR1 SGHVS, CDR2 FQNEAQ. The CDR3 sequence is 14 residues long. V dropped 1 base and J dropped 2 bases, with 9 bases sitting between them. The CDR3 coding sequence is TGTGCCAGCAGCTTAGGAGGGATCGCCTACGAGCAGTACTTC. Protein: CASSLGGIAYEQYF.

CDR3 in amino acids: CASSLQNTEAFF. The CDR3 coding sequence is TGTGCCAGCAGCTTACAGAACACTGAAGCTTTCTTT. The chain carries TRBV11-2 and TRBJ1-1; D gene uncertain. Germline V CDR1 and CDR2: SGHAT, FQNNGV. V lost 2 bases and J lost 1, with 2 bases in between. This CDR3 is built from 12 residues.

DNA for the CDR3: TGTGCCAGCAGTGCGCTAGCGGGAGGGACAGATACGCAGTATTTT. Translation gives CASSALAGGTDTQYF. The chain joins TRBV2 to TRBJ2-3, with TRBD2 matching over 12 bases. After removal of 4 bases from V and 3 bases from J, the junction contained 2 bases not matched to a gene. Germline CDR1 is SNHLY and CDR2 is FYNNEI. The CDR3 sequence is 15 residues long.

The chain links TRBV5-1 to TRBJ2-5; no clear D. Looked up from germline, CDR1 is SGHRS and CDR2 is YFSETQ. V dropped 0 bases and J dropped 0 bases, with 6 bases sitting between them. There are 14 residues in the CDR3. CDR3: CASSLGIYQETQYF. In DNA form, the CDR3 reads TGCGCCAGCAGCTTGGGTATTTACCAAGAGACCCAGTACTTC.

V is TRBV10-1 and J is TRBJ2-3; 7 bases map to TRBD1. V was pared by 6 bases and J by 6 bases, with 3 bases of the junction left unmatched. Germline V gene data show CDR1 as WNHNN and CDR2 as SYGVQD (reference sequence). This CDR3 has 12 residues. CDR3 in amino acids: CASRGTDDTQYF. The CDR3 coding sequence is TGCGCCAGCAGGGGGACAGATGATACGCAGTATTTT.

CDR3 amino acids: CASSENRGPYNQPQHF. The CDR3 DNA reads as TGTGCCAGCAGCGAGAACAGGGGTCCGTACAATCAGCCCCAGCATTTT. The chain combines TRBV2 with TRBJ1-5; TRBD1 aligns across 7 bases. The CDR3 runs 16 residues. Germline V lookup: CDR1 SNHLY, CDR2 FYNNEI. The V gene end was trimmed by 6 bases and the J gene end by 3 bases; junction bases not matched to a gene: 11.

The CDR3 loop is CASSLAPGGTEQFF. The CDR3 DNA reads as TGTGCCAGCAGCTTGGCTCCAGGGGGGACTGAGCAGTTCTTC. This chain joins TRBV5-5 and TRBJ2-1; TRBD1 might be the D (7 bases). From germline, CDR1 is SGHKS and CDR2 YYEKEE (reference sequence). Trimming shortened V by 0 bases and J by 9 bases, and 13 bases separated the two germline ends. The CDR3 is made up of 14 amino acids.

The chain couples TRBV11-2 to TRBJ2-3; possible D gene TRBD1, 6 bases. Looked up from germline, CDR1 is SGHAT and CDR2 is FQNNGV. CDR3 length: 12 residues. Trimming removed 8 bases at V and 1 base at J, with 7 bases between. The CDR3 region has the DNA TGTGCCAGCGGGGGCGGCACAGATACGCAGTATTTT. This translates into CASGGGTDTQYF. The full variable domain, its missing parts supplied by reference TRBV11-2 and TRBJ2-3, is EAGVAQSPRYKIIEKRQSVAFWCNPISGHATLYWYQQILGQGPKLLIQFQNNGVVDDSQLPKDRFSAERLKGVDSTLKIQPAKLEDSAVYLCASGGGTDTQYFGPGTRLTVL.

The V call is TRBV28, the J call TRBJ2-1, with D tentatively TRBD1 (5 bases). Germline V lookup: CDR1 MDHEN, CDR2 SYDVKM. This CDR3 is 15 amino acids long. V lost 2 bases, J lost 1 base, and 9 bases lay in between. CDR3 nucleotides: TGTGCCAGCAGTTTAGGCAGGGCTTCCTACAATGAGCAGTTCTTC. It yields the protein CASSLGRASYNEQFF.

The rearrangement joins TRBV28 to TRBJ1-5, with 8 bases lining up with TRBD1. Germline V gene lookup returns CDR1 MDHEN and CDR2 SYDVKM. Trimming at V came to 3 bases and at J to 7 bases, leaving 5 bases not matched to a gene. The CDR3 runs 14 residues. The CDR3 sequence: CASSFSGGRQPQHF. The CDR3 DNA reads as TGTGCCAGCAGTTTCTCAGGGGGCCGGCAGCCCCAGCATTTT.

This chain uses TRBV6-5 with TRBJ1-5; D not resolved. V was cut by 2 bases and J by 8 bases, with 10 bases left in between. This CDR3 spans 13 amino acids. Germline CDR1 is MNHEY and CDR2 is SVGAGI. The CDR3 bases are TGTGCCAGCAGTTACGAGGCAGTCGAGCCCCAGCATTTT. This translates into CASSYEAVEPQHF.

V usage is TRBV29-1 and J usage is TRBJ2-7; 7 positions agree with TRBD1. From germline, CDR1 is SQVTM and CDR2 ANQGSEA. The J segment lost 4 bases and the V segment lost 6 bases, leaving 6 bases of the junction unmatched. The CDR3 contains 12 residues. The DNA for the CDR3 is TGCAGCGTAGAGGGACAGACATACGAGCAGTACTTC. Translation: CSVEGQTYEQYF.